Below, 11 T cell receptor beta chains from the same sample are listed, as sequenced in a study of post-analysis software for immune sequencing data (dated by TCRdb to about 2015). No antigen is known for these receptors. Library generation was performed with PCR. The run used an Illumina HiSeq 2500. Unique molecular identifiers were incorporated into TCR beta cDNA libraries to reduce PCR and sequencing biases. Starting from the raw public reads, TCRdb applied fastp trimming at Q25, assembled clones with MiXCR and retained in-frame beta chains. Rows matching on CDR3 protein sequence are summarized as one entry with the most common DNA and genes. This sample has under 650,000 distinct CDR3 sequences in its table, and 44% of those were observed once. 1.5% to 2% of the sample belongs to the ten largest clones. Overall study outcomes, separate from this receptor: Four or five TRBV segments, including TRBV5-6, TRBV5-1 and TRBV20-1, were significantly more frequent in patients than controls.

Sequences were obtained from blood. The receptor source for this set is a girl aged 5 to 17 with multiple sclerosis.

The chain has TRBV5-5 and TRBJ2-3; D unresolved. Germline CDR1 SGHKS, CDR2 YYEKEE (reference sequence). V shed 0 bases and J shed 2 bases, with 7 bases lying between them. The CDR3 covers 14 residues. CDR3 coding DNA: TGTGCCAGCAGCTTGGACCCCTACACAGATACGCAGTATTTT. It encodes CASSLDPYTDTQYF.

V is TRBV24-1 and J is TRBJ2-6; no clear D. The germline V gene encodes CDR1 KGHDR and CDR2 SFDVKD. V lost 9 bases, J lost 2 bases, and 13 bases lay in between. CDR3 length: 15 residues. In DNA form, the CDR3 reads TGTGCCACCGGTCGTAGTGGGGCTGGGGCCAACGTCCTGACTTTC. Translated: CATGRSGAGANVLTF.

This clonotype showed up just a few times. V and J are TRBV29-1 and TRBJ1-4, with D tentatively TRBD1 (6 bases). Germline V gene sequence: CDR1 SQVTM, CDR2 ANQGSEA. CDR3 length: 14 residues. The V end lost 2 bases, the J end lost 7 bases, and 14 bases lay between the germline ends. The chain's CDR3 is CSVERTGMGEKLFF. Written as DNA, the CDR3 is TGCAGCGTTGAACGAACAGGGATGGGTGAAAAACTGTTTTTT.

V and J are TRBV6-4 and TRBJ2-1; D is possibly TRBD2 (5 bases). This CDR3 contains 13 residues. Germline CDR1 MRHNA, CDR2 SNTAGT. Trimming pared 4 bases from V and 9 bases from J, leaving 13 bases between. The CDR3 DNA is TGTGCCAGCAGTGGGATCACCGAGGGTGAGCAGTTCTTC. It encodes CASSGITEGEQFF.

This clonotype was picked up a small number of times. The CDR3 here is CASSRSGLAKNIQYF. For the CDR3, the DNA is TGTGCCAGCAGCCGAAGCGGTTTAGCCAAAAACATTCAGTACTTC. The V and J genes are TRBV7-2 and TRBJ2-4; tentative D call: TRBD2 (5 bases). Germline values: CDR1 SGHTA, CDR2 FQGNSA. Deletions cut 5 bases from V and 0 bases from J, with 11 bases between. The CDR3 length is 15 residues.

The genes are TRBV7-9 and TRBJ2-3, with D hard to call. Trimming left V 0 bases short and J 3 bases short, with 13 bases between. This CDR3 has 16 amino acids. CDR1 is SEHNR, CDR2 FQNEAQ, per germline (reference sequence). The CDR3 region has the DNA TGTGCCAGCAGCTTAGCAGTCCAGGAGCGTACAGATACGCAGTATTTT. This gives the protein CASSLAVQERTDTQYF.

This clonotype was counted a few times. The chain has TRBV6-5 and TRBJ2-7, with 8 bases lining up with TRBD1. V was clipped by 4 bases and J by 7 bases; unmatched bases: 15. Germline CDR1 reads MNHEY; CDR2 reads SVGAGI. The CDR3 is 16 amino acids. This CDR3 reads CASSSLDRGGSGEQYF. The CDR3 coding sequence is TGTGCCAGCAGTTCCCTCGACAGGGGTGGGTCGGGGGAGCAGTACTTC.

This clonotype occurred a few times. At one end, the junction sequence differs from germline, possibly due to a read error. The rearrangement joins TRBV5-1 to TRBJ2-5, with 7 bases that match TRBD2. There are 15 residues in the CDR3. Germline CDR1 and CDR2: SGHRS and YFSETQ. The CDR3 reads CASSLTGGPQETQYF. The CDR3 region has the DNA TGTGCCAGCAGCTTGACGGGAGGACCACAAGAGACCCAGTACTTC.

The sample holds a few counts of this clonotype. CDR3 sequence: CSANGLAGGEAYEQYF. CDR3 nucleotide sequence: TGCAGTGCTAATGGTCTAGCGGGGGGGGAGGCCTACGAGCAGTACTTC. The chain links TRBV20-1 to TRBJ2-4; 12 nucleotides line up with TRBD2. The DNA matches TRBJ2-7 better at its end, which makes the J call doubtful. The CDR3 runs to 16 residues. Germline CDR1 reads DFQATT; CDR2 reads SNEGSKA (reference sequence).

The chain uses TRBV6-5 and TRBJ2-7; the D gene could be TRBD1 or TRBD2 (5 bases each). This CDR3 contains 15 residues. The V and J ends lost 5 bases and 1 base respectively, with 15 bases between them. CDR1 MNHEY and CDR2 SVGAGI come from the germline V gene. CDR3 protein: CASSIAGTESYEQYF. DNA for the CDR3: TGTGCCAGCAGTATCGCCGGGACGGAATCCTACGAGCAGTACTTC.

On this clonotype itself: A single base separates this from a much larger clone, so it may be a read error. The rearrangement links TRBV29-1 to TRBJ2-1, with TRBD2 identical over 8 bases. The CDR3 has 14 amino acids. Trimming cost V 3 bases and J 4 bases; bases outside gene matches: 5. Germline CDR1 reads SQVTM; CDR2 reads ANQGSEA. The CDR3 sequence is CSVDKTSDYNEQFF. In nucleotides, the CDR3 is TGCAGCGTTGACAAGACTAGCGATTACAATGAGCAGTTCTTC.